This T cell receptor beta chain was sequenced for a study of T cell responses to AZD1222 COVID-19 vaccine. Here immunoSEQ multiplex PCR was the method, and the copy in TCRdb shows in-frame clones only, minus some. The sample lists some 130,000 clones, more than 85% occurring once. Germline loops: CDR1 SGHNT, CDR2 YENEEA. With 4 bases removed from V and 0 bases from J, the gap between germline ends came to 10 bases. CDR3 length: 15 amino acids. The chain carries TRBV11-3 and TRBJ2-1, with unresolved D. The sequence was collected from an adult in good health. Source: peripheral blood, taken on day 0 of AZD1222 vaccination. CDR3 DNA: TGTGCCAGCAGCTCTTCCCACGGCTCCTACAATGAGCAGTTCTTC. This sequence encodes CASSSSHGSYNEQFF. Looking up the rest from reference TRBV11-3 and TRBJ2-1 gives the full variable domain: EAGVVQSPRYKIIEKKQPVAFWCNPISGHNTLYWYLQNLGQGPELLIRYENEEAVDDSQLPKDRFSAERLKGVDSTLKIQPAELGDSAVYLCASSSSHGSYNEQFFGPGTRLTVL.